This T cell receptor (beta chain) comes out of a study of T cell responses to AZD1222 COVID-19 vaccine. This CDR3 is built from 15 residues. Trimming took 0 bases from V and 5 from J, leaving 13 bases between them. The germline V gene has CDR1 PRHDT and CDR2 FYEKMQ (reference sequence). The table came from immunoSEQ multiplex PCR; TCRdb's copy has only in-frame clones and leaves some out. The repertoire holds more than 100,000 clones, 90% to 95% seen once, with 1.5% to 2% in the top ten. This clonotype originated in an adult in good health. Source: peripheral blood, taken on day 0 of AZD1222 vaccination. V usage is TRBV13 and J usage is TRBJ2-5, with D possibly TRBD2 on 6 matching bases. CDR3 sequence (DNA): TGTGCCAGCAGCTTAGGTGGGGGGAGGCTGGAGACCCAGTACTTC. Protein sequence: CASSLGGGRLETQYF.